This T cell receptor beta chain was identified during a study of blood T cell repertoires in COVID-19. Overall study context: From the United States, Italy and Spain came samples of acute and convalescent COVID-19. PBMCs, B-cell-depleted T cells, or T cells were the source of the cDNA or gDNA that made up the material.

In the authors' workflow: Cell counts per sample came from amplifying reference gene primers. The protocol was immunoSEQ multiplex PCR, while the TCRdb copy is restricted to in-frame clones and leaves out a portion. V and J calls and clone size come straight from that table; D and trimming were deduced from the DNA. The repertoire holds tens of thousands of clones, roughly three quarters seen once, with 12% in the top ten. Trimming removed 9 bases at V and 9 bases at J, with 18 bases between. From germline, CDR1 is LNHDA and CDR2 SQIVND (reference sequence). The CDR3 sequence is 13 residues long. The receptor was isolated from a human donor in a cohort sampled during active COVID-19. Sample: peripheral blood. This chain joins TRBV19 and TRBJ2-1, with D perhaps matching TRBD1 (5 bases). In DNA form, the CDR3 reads TGTGCCAGCGCTGGGCGTGGCCAGGGTGAGCAGTTCTTC. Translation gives CASAGRGQGEQFF.